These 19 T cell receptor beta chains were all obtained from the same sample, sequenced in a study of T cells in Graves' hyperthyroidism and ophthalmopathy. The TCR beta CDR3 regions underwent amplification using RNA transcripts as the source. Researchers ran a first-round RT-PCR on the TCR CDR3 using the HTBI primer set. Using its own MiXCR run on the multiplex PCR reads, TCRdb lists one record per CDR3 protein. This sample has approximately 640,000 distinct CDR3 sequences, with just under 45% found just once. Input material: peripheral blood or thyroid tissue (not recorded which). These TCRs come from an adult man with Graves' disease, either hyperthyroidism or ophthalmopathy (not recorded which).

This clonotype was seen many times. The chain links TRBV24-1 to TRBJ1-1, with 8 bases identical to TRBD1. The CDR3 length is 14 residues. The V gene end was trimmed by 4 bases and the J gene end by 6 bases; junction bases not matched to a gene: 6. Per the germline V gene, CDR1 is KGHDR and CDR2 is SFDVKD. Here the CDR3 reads CATSEPGQGAEAFF. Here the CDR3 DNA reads TGTGCCACCAGTGAACCCGGACAGGGCGCTGAAGCTTTCTTT.

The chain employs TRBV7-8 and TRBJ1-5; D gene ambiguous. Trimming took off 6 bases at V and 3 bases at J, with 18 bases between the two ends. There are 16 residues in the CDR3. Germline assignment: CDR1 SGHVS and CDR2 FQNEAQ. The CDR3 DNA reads TGTGCCAGCAGTATGTTCCCAGGCCTATACAATCAGCCCCAGCATTTT. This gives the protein CASSMFPGLYNQPQHF.

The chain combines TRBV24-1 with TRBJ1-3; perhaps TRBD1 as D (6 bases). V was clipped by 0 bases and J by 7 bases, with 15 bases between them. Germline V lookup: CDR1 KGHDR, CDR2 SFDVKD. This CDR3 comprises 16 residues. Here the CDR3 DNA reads TGTGCCACCAGTGATTTGTCCAGCGGGACAAAGAACACCATATATTTT. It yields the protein CATSDLSSGTKNTIYF.

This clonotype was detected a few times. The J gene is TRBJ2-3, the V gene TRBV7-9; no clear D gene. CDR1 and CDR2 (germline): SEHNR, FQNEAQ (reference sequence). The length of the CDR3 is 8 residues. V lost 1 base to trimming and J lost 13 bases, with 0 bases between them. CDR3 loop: CASSLEYF. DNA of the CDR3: TGTGCCAGCAGCTTAGAGTATTTT.

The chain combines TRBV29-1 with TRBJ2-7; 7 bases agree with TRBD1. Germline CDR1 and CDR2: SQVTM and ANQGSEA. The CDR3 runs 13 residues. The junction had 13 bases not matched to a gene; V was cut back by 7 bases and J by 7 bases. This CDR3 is CSAETGTDLEQYF. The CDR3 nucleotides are TGCAGCGCAGAAACCGGGACAGACTTAGAGCAGTACTTC.

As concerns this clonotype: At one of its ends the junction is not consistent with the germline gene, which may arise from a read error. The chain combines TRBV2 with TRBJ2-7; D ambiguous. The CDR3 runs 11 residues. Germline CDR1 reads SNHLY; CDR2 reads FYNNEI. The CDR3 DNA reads TGTGCCAGCAGCTCGGGCTACGGGCAGTACTTC. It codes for CASSSGYGQYF. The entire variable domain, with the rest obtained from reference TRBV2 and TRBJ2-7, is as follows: EPEVTQTPSHQVTQMGQEVILRCVPISNHLYFYWYRQILGQKVEFLVSFYNNEISEKSEIFDDQFSVERPDGSNFTLKIRSTKLEDSAMYFCASSSGYGQYFGPGTRLTVT.

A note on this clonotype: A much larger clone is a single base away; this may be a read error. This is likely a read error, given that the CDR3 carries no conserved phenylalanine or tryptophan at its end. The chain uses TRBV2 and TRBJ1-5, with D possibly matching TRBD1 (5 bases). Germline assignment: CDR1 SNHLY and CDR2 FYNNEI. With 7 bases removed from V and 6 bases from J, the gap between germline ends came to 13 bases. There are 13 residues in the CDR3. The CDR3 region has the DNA TGTGCCAGCAATTGGGGGGGTACTCAGCCCCAGCATCTT. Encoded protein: CASNWGGTQPQHL.

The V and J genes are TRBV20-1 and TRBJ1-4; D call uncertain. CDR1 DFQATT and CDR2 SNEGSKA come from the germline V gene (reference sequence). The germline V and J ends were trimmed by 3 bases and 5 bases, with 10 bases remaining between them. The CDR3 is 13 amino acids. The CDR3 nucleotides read TGCAGTGCTAGTGGCCCCGGGAATGAAAAACTGTTTTTT. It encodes CSASGPGNEKLFF.

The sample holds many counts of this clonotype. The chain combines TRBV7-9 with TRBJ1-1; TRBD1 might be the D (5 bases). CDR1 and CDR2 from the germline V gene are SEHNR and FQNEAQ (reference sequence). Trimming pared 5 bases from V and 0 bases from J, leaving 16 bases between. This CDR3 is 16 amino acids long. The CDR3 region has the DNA TGTGCCAGCAGCCCTGGACCAGGGACCATGAACACTGAAGCTTTCTTT. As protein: CASSPGPGTMNTEAFF.

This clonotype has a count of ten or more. CDR3 residues: CASSLRDSAQYEQYF. The CDR3 DNA reads as TGTGCCAGCAGCTTACGGGACAGCGCGCAGTACGAGCAGTACTTC. The chain employs TRBV7-2 and TRBJ2-7; the match to TRBD1 covers 7 bases. The germline CDR1 and CDR2 sequences are SGHTA and FQGNSA. The V segment lost 2 bases and the J segment 4 bases; nucleotides outside the gene matches: 8. The CDR3 sequence is 15 residues long.

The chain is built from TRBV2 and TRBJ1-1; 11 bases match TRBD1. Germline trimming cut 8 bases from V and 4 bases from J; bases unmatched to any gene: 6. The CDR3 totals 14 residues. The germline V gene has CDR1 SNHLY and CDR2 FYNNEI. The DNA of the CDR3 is TGTGCCAGCCAAGGACAGGGGGCTTTCACTGAAGCTTTCTTT. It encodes CASQGQGAFTEAFF.

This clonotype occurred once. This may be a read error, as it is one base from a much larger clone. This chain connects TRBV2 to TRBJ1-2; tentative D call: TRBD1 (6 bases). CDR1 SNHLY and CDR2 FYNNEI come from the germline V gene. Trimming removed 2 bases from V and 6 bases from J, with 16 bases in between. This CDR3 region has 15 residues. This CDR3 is CASSETGSGIDGYTF. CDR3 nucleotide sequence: TGTGCCAGCAGTGAAACAGGGTCGGGTATAGATGGCTACACCTTC.

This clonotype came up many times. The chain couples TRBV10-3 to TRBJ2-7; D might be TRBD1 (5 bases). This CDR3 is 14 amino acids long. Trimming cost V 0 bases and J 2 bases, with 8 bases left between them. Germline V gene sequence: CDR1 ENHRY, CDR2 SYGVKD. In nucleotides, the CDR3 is TGTGCCATCAGTGAGTCGGGGCGCCCCTACGAGCAGTACTTC. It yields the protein CAISESGRPYEQYF.

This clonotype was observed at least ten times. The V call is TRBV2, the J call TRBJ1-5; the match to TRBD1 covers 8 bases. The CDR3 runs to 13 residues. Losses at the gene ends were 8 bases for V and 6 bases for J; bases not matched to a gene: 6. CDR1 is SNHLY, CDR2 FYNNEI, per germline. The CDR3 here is CASGQGPLQPQHF. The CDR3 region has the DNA TGTGCCAGCGGACAGGGCCCGCTTCAGCCCCAGCATTTT.

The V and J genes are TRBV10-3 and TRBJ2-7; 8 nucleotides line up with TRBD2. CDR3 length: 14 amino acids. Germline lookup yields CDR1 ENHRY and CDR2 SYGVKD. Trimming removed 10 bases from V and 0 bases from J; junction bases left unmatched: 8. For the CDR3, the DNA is TGTGCCAGCAATGTAGCGGGGAGCTCCTACGAGCAGTACTTC. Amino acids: CASNVAGSSYEQYF.

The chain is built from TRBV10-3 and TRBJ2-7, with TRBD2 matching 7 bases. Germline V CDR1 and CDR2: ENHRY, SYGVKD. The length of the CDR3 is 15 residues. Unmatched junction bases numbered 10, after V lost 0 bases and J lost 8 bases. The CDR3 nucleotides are TGTGCCATCAGTGAGTCGGGGGGGGGAATCCTAAAGCAGTACTTC. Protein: CAISESGGGILKQYF.

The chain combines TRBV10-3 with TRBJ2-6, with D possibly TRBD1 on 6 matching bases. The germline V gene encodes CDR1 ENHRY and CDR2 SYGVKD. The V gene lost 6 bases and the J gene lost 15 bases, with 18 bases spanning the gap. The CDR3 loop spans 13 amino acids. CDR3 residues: CAIRETGLVPLTF. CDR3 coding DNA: TGTGCCATCAGGGAAACAGGGTTGGTCCCCCTGACTTTC.

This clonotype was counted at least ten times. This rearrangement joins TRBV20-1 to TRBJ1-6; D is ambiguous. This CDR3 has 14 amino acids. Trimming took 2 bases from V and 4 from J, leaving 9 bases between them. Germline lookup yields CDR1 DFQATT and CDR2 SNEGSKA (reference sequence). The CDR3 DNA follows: TGCAGTGCTAGATCGATGACGTATAATTCACCCCTCCACTTT. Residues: CSARSMTYNSPLHF.

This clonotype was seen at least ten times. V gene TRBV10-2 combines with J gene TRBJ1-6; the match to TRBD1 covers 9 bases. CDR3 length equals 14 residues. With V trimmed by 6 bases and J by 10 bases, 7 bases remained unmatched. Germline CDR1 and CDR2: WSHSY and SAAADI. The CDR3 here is CASRPGQGMSPLHF. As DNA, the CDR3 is TGCGCCAGCAGACCGGGACAGGGCATGTCACCCCTCCACTTT.